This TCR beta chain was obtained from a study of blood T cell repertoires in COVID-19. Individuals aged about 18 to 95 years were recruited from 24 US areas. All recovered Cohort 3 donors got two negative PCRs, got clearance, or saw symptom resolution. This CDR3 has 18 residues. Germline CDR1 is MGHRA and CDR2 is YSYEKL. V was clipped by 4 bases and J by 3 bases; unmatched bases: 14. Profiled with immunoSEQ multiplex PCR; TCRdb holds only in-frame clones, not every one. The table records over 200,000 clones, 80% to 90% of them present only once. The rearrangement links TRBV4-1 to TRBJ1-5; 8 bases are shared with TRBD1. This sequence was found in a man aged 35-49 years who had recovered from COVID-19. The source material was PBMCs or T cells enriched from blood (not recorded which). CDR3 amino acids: CASSPLWGQGALNQPQHF. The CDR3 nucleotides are TGCGCCAGCAGCCCATTATGGGGGCAGGGGGCCCTCAATCAGCCCCAGCATTTT.